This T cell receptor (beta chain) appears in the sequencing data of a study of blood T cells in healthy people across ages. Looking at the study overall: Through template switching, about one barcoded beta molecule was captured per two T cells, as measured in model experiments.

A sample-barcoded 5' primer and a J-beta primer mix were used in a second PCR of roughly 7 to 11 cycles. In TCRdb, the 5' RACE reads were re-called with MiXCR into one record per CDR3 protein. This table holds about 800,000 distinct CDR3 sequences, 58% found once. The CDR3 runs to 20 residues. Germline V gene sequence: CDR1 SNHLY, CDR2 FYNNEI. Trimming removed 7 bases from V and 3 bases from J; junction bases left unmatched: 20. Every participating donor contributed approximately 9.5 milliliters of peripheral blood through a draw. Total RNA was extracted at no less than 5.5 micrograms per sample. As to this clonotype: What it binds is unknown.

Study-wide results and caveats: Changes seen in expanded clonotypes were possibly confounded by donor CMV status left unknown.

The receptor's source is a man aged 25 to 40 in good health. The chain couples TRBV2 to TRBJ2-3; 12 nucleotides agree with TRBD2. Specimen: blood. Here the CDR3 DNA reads TGTGCCAGCACCACCGGCCTAGCGGGGGGGAGCCCCCTTTTAACAGATACGCAGTATTTT. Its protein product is CASTTGLAGGSPLLTDTQYF.